Below, 17 T cell receptor beta chains from the same sample are listed, as sequenced in a study of shared clonotypes between healthy human individuals. Generated by immunoSEQ multiplex PCR, the TCRdb table keeps only in-frame clones and is missing some. The data hold some 2.1 million clones, with about 94% observed a single time. The naive CD8 fraction comprised CD45RO-negative cells positively selected for CCR7 and excluded terminally differentiated effector memory CD45RA+ cells. The specimen was naive CD8+ T cells sorted from blood. The source of these receptors is a man aged 18 to 29 in good health.

The J gene is TRBJ2-7, the V gene TRBV28; 10 bases fit TRBD1. Germline V CDR1 and CDR2: MDHEN, SYDVKM. Germline trimming cut 6 bases from V and 3 bases from J; bases unmatched to any gene: 8. CDR3 size: 15 residues. Here the CDR3 DNA reads TGTGCCAGCAGCCCCTCCCGGACAGGGGGCTACGAGCAGTACTTC. Residues: CASSPSRTGGYEQYF.

A remark on this clone: Other DNA sequences in this sample translate to the same CDR3. This chain joins TRBV7-9 and TRBJ2-5, with no clear D. This CDR3 is 13 amino acids long. Trimming took 1 base from V and 2 from J, leaving 5 bases between them. CDR1 is SEHNR, CDR2 FQNEAQ, per germline (reference sequence). Written as DNA, the CDR3 is TGTGCCAGCAGCTTAGGAATACAAGAGACCCAGTACTTC. This sequence encodes CASSLGIQETQYF.

The chain joins TRBV19 to TRBJ2-5; D tentatively reads TRBD1 or TRBD2 (5 bases each). This CDR3 contains 13 residues. Deletions cut 3 bases from V and 3 bases from J, with 8 bases between. The V gene's germline CDR1 is LNHDA and CDR2 SQIVND (reference sequence). The chain's CDR3 is CASSIWGKETQYF. For the CDR3, the DNA is TGTGCCAGTAGTATTTGGGGGAAAGAGACCCAGTACTTC.

The chain uses TRBV5-1 and TRBJ1-1; a weak D match, TRBD1 (5 bases). Germline V CDR1 and CDR2: SGHRS, YFSETQ. Trimming pared 1 base from V and 0 bases from J, leaving 10 bases between. The CDR3 is 15 amino acids. The CDR3 reads CASSLRGSMNTEAFF. The CDR3 bases are TGCGCCAGCAGCTTGAGGGGCAGCATGAACACTGAAGCTTTCTTT.

The V call is TRBV27, the J call TRBJ2-5; 10 nucleotides align to TRBD2. The V and J ends lost 6 bases and 5 bases, in that order; junction bases with no gene match: 3. CDR3 length equals 13 residues. Germline V gene lookup returns CDR1 MNHEY and CDR2 SMNVEV (reference sequence). The CDR3 here is CASRTSGYETQYF. CDR3 DNA sequence: TGTGCCAGCAGGACTAGCGGGTATGAGACCCAGTACTTC.

This chain joins TRBV30 and TRBJ2-7, with a possible D match to TRBD2 (5 bases). The CDR3 length is 13 residues. Germline CDR1 reads GTSNPN; CDR2 reads SVGIG (reference sequence). The germline V and J ends were trimmed by 4 bases and 4 bases, with 14 bases remaining between them. The CDR3: CAWTELASYEQYF. The CDR3 DNA is TGTGCCTGGACGGAGCTAGCCTCTTACGAGCAGTACTTC.

V usage is TRBV7-8 and J usage is TRBJ2-7; TRBD1 matches 9 bases. Germline loops: CDR1 SGHVS, CDR2 FQNEAQ. The V gene end was trimmed by 5 bases and the J gene end by 2 bases; junction bases not matched to a gene: 7. This CDR3 contains 15 residues. Here the CDR3 DNA reads TGTGCCAGCAGCGAGGGACAGGGTTTAACCTACGAGCAGTACTTC. The encoded protein is CASSEGQGLTYEQYF.

V usage is TRBV18 and J usage is TRBJ1-4, with 10 nucleotides matching TRBD1. Germline CDR1 and CDR2: KGHSH and LQKENI. V dropped 2 bases and J dropped 6; count of bases not matched to a gene: 6. This CDR3 has 16 amino acids. CDR3 bases: TGTGCCAGCTCACCAAGCCCCGGGACAGGGGATGAAAAACTGTTTTTT. It specifies CASSPSPGTGDEKLFF.

The rearrangement uses TRBV7-3 and TRBJ2-5; 8 bases map to TRBD2. Germline CDR1 SGHTA, CDR2 FQGTGA. Unmatched junction bases numbered 7, after V lost 5 bases and J lost 5 bases. The CDR3 consists of 14 residues. The CDR3 DNA follows: TGTGCCAGCAGCGCAACGGGGGGGCGCGAGACCCAGTACTTC. It translates to CASSATGGRETQYF.

The rearrangement uses TRBV30 and TRBJ1-1; the D gene is possibly TRBD1 (6 bases). Trimming removed 8 bases from V and 6 bases from J, with 19 bases in between. The CDR3 is made up of 13 amino acids. Germline loops: CDR1 GTSNPN, CDR2 SVGIG (reference sequence). CDR3 residues: CAGTTGFSPEAFF. CDR3 sequence (DNA): TGTGCCGGAACTACAGGGTTCTCCCCTGAAGCTTTCTTT.

In this sample, this clone turned up once. The chain combines TRBV27 with TRBJ2-7, with D possibly TRBD2 on 5 matching bases. This CDR3 is built from 13 residues. CDR1 is MNHEY, CDR2 SMNVEV, per germline (reference sequence). V lost 8 bases, J lost 5 bases, and 16 bases lay in between. This CDR3 reads CASGPGIHNEQYF. CDR3 in DNA: TGTGCCAGCGGTCCCGGGATCCACAACGAGCAGTACTTC.

This chain joins TRBV27 and TRBJ1-5, with unresolved D. V gave up 5 bases and J gave up 0 bases, with 14 bases separating them. Germline values: CDR1 MNHEY, CDR2 SMNVEV (reference sequence). The CDR3 covers 16 residues. The CDR3 spells CASSPQAVLSNQPQHF. CDR3 DNA sequence: TGTGCCAGCAGTCCCCAGGCGGTCCTTAGCAATCAGCCCCAGCATTTT.

The chain employs TRBV19 and TRBJ2-4, with D possibly TRBD2 on 6 matching bases. This CDR3 is built from 15 residues. Trimming pared 1 base from V and 5 bases from J, leaving 12 bases between. Per germline, CDR1 LNHDA and CDR2 SQIVND (reference sequence). The CDR3 sequence: CASSIVQEGQNIQYF. In DNA form, the CDR3 reads TGTGCCAGTAGTATAGTACAGGAGGGCCAAAACATTCAGTACTTC.

The CDR3 DNA sequence: TGTGCCAGCCGCAGCGAGACTAGCGAATCCTACGAGCAGTACTTC. Translating gives CASRSETSESYEQYF. This rearrangement joins TRBV5-6 to TRBJ2-7; 8 nucleotides match TRBD2. Germline trimming cut 7 bases from V and 1 base from J; bases unmatched to any gene: 10. This CDR3 comprises 15 residues. CDR1 is SGHDT and CDR2 is YYEEEE in the germline V gene.

The chain uses TRBV27 and TRBJ1-2; TRBD1 matches 8 bases. The CDR3 totals 12 residues. The germline CDR1 and CDR2 sequences are MNHEY and SMNVEV (reference sequence). Unmatched junction bases numbered 4, after V lost 6 bases and J lost 7 bases. Here the CDR3 reads CASRGQGRGYTF. The CDR3 nucleotides read TGTGCCAGCAGAGGACAGGGACGTGGCTACACCTTC.

The J gene is TRBJ1-4, the V gene TRBV27, with D perhaps matching TRBD1 (6 bases). Germline V gene data show CDR1 as MNHEY and CDR2 as SMNVEV (reference sequence). CDR3 length: 15 amino acids. Trimming cost V 1 base and J 2 bases, with 8 bases left between them. The CDR3 spells CASSLYQGTNEKLFF. CDR3 sequence (DNA): TGTGCCAGCAGTTTATATCAGGGGACTAATGAAAAACTGTTTTTT.

This clone was detected once. The J gene is TRBJ2-7, the V gene TRBV4-1; TRBD1 aligns across 8 bases. J was trimmed by 5 bases and V by 3 bases; bases with no gene match: 9. The length of the CDR3 is 15 residues. Germline V gene lookup returns CDR1 MGHRA and CDR2 YSYEKL. The CDR3, as DNA: TGCGCCAGCAGCCACGCCGGGACAGGATCGCACGAGCAGTACTTC. It encodes CASSHAGTGSHEQYF.